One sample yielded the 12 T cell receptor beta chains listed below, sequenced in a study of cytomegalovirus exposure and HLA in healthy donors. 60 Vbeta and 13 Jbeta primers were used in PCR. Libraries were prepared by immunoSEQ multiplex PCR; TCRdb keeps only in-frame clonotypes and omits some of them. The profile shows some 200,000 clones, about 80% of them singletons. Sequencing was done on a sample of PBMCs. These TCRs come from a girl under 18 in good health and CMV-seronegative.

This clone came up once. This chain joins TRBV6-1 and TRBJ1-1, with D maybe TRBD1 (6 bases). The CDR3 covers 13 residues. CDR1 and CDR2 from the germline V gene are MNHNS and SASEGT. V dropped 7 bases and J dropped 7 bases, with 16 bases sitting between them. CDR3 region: CASTIRGKDEAFF. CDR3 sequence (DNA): TGTGCCAGCACCATAAGGGGGAAGGATGAAGCTTTCTTT.

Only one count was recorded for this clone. The CDR3 spells CSAGTTWALHF. The CDR3 nucleotides read TGCAGTGCTGGGACAACCTGGGCCCTCCACTTT. V is TRBV20-1 and J is TRBJ1-6; TRBD1 might be the D (6 bases). This CDR3 is built from 11 residues. V was clipped by 5 bases and J by 14 bases, with 13 bases between them. The germline CDR1 and CDR2 sequences are DFQATT and SNEGSKA (reference sequence).

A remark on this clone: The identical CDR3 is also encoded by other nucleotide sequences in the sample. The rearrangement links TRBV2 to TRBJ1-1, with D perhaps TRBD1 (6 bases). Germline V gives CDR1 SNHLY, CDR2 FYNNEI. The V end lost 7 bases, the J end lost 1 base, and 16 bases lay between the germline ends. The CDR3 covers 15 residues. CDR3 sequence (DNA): TGTGCCAGCAATTTGAGGGGAGGGGGGAACACTGAAGCTTTCTTT. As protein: CASNLRGGGNTEAFF.

The CDR3 loop is CASSLYWTSSETQYF. CDR3 coding DNA: TGTGCCAGCAGCTTATATTGGACTAGCTCGGAGACCCAGTACTTC. The rearrangement links TRBV11-2 to TRBJ2-5; 8 bases align to TRBD2. The germline V gene encodes CDR1 SGHAT and CDR2 FQNNGV. The CDR3 consists of 15 residues. The ends lost 2 bases at V and 5 bases at J; junction bases unmatched: 7.

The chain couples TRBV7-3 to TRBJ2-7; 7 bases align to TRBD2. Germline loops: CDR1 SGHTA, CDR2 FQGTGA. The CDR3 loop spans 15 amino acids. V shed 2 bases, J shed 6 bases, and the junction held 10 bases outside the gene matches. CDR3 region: CASSLEGLVTSEQYF. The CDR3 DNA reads TGTGCCAGCAGCTTAGAAGGACTAGTTACCAGCGAGCAGTACTTC.

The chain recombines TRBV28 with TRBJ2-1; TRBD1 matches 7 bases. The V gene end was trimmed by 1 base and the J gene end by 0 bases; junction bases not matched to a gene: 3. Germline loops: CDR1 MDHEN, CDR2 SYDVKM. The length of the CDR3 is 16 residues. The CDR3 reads CASSLLTGHSYNEQFF. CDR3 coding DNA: TGTGCCAGCAGTTTATTGACAGGGCACTCCTACAATGAGCAGTTCTTC.

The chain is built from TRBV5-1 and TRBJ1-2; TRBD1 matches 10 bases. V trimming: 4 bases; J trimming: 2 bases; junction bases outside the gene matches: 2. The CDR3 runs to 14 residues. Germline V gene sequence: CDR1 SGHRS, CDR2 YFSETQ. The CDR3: CASSGGQGNYGYTF. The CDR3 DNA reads TGCGCCAGCAGCGGGGGACAGGGGAACTATGGCTACACCTTC.

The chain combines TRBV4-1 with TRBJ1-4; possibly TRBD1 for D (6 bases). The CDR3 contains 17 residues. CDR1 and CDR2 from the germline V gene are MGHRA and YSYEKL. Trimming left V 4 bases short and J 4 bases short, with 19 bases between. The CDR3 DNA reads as TGCGCCAGCAGCCGTGCAGGGGCCGGGTTCGGTAATGAAAAACTGTTTTTT. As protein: CASSRAGAGFGNEKLFF.

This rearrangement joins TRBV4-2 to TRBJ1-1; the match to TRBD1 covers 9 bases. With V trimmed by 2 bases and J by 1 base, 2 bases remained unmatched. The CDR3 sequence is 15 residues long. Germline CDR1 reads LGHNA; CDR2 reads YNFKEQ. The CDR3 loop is CASSQPGQGNTEAFF. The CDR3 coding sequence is TGTGCCAGCAGCCAACCGGGACAGGGGAACACTGAAGCTTTCTTT.

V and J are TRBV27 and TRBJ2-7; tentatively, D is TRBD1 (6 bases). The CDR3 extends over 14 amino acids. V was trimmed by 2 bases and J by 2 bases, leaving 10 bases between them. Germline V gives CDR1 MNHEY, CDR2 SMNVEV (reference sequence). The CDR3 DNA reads TGTGCCAGCAGTTTAGGTGCAGGGGCCTACGAGCAGTACTTC. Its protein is CASSLGAGAYEQYF.

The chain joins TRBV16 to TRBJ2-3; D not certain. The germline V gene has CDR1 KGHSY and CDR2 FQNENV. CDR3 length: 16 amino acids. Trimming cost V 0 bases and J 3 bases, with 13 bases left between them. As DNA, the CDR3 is TGTGCCAGCAGCCAATCTGCACGATTTACAACAGATACGCAGTATTTT. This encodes CASSQSARFTTDTQYF. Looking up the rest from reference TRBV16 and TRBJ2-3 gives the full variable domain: GEEVAQTPKHLVRGEGQKAKLYCAPIKGHSYVFWYQQVLKNEFKFLISFQNENVFDETGMPKERFSAKCLPNSPCSLEIQATKLEDSAVYFCASSQSARFTTDTQYFGPGTRLTVL.

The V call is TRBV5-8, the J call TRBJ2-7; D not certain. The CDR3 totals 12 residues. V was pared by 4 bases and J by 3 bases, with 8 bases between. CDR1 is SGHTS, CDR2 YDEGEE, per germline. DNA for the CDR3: TGTGCCAGCAGCCTGAGAAACTACGAGCAGTACTTC. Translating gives CASSLRNYEQYF.